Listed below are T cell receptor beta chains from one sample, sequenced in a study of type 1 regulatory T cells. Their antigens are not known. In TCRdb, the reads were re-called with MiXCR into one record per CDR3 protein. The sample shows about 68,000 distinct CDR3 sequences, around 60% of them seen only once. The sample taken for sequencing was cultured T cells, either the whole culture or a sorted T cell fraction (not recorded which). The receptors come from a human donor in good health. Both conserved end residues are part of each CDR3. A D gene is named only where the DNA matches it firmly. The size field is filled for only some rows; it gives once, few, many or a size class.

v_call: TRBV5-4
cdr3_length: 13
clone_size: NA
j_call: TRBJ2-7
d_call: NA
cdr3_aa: CASSLPGTYEQYF
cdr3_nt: TGTGCCAGCAGCTTGCCCGGAACCTACGAGCAGTACTTC

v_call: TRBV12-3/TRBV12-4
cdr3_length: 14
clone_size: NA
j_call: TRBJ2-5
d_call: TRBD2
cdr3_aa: CASSEREGRETQYF
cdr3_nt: TGTGCCAGCTCGGAGCGGGAGGGCCGAGAGACCCAGTACTTC

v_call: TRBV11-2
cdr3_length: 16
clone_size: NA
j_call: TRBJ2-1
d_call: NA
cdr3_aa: CASSLVFRSSYNEQFF
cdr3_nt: TGTGCCAGCAGCTTAGTATTCAGGAGCTCCTACAATGAGCAGTTCTTC

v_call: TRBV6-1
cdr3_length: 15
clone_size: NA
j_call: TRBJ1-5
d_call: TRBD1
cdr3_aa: CASRGGTGVFQPQHF
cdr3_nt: TGTGCCAGCAGGGGGGGGACAGGGGTTTTTCAGCCCCAGCATTTT

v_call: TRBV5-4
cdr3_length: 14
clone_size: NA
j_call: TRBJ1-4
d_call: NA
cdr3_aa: CASGTGTPNEKLFF
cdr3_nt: TGTGCCAGCGGTACCGGGACTCCTAATGAAAAACTGTTTTTT

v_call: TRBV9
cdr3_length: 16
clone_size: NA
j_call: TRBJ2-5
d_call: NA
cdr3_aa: CASSGAITRGQETQYF
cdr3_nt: TGTGCCAGCAGCGGAGCTATAACGAGGGGACAAGAGACCCAGTACTTC

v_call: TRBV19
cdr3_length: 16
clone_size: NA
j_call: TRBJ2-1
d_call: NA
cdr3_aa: CASSPKGRGLRREQFF
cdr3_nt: TGTGCCAGTAGTCCCAAGGGCAGGGGCTTGAGGAGAGAGCAGTTCTTC

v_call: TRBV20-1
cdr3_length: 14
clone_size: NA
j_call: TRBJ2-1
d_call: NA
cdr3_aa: CSARIPQASNEQFF
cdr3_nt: TGCAGTGCTAGGATCCCGCAGGCGAGCAATGAGCAGTTCTTC

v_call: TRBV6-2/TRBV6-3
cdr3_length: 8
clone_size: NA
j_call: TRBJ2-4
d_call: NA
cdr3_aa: CASRPPWF
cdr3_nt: TGTGCCAGCAGGCCCCCCTGGTTC

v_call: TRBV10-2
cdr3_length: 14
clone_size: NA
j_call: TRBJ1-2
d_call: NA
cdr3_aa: CASKMDLANYGYTF
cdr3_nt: TGCGCCAGCAAGATGGACCTAGCTAACTATGGCTACACCTTC

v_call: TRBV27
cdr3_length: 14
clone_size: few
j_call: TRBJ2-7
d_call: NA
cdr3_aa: CASSYRNSGTEQYF
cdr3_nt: TGTGCCAGCAGTTACCGCAATTCTGGAACCGAGCAGTACTTC

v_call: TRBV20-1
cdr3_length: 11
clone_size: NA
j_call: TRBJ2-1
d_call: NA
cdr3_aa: CSALRGNEQFF
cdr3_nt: TGCAGTGCGCTTAGGGGGAATGAGCAGTTCTTC

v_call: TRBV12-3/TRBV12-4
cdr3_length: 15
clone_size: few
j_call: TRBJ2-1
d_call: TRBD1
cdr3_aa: CASSTGTGRDNEQFF
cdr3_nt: TGTGCCAGCAGTACAGGGACAGGGAGGGACAATGAGCAGTTCTTC

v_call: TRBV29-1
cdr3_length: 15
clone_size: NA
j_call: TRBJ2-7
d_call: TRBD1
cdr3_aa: CSVEDPSRGRHEQYF
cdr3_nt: TGCAGCGTTGAAGATCCGAGCAGGGGGAGACACGAGCAGTACTTC

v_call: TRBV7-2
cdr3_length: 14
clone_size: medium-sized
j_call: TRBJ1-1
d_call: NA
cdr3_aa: CASSLLYKDTEAFF
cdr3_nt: TGTGCCAGCAGCTTACTTTATAAGGACACTGAAGCTTTCTTT

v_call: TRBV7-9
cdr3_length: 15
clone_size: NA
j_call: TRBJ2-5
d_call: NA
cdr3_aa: CASSLGMAGRETQYF
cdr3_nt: TGTGCCAGCAGCTTAGGAATGGCAGGGAGGGAGACCCAGTACTTC

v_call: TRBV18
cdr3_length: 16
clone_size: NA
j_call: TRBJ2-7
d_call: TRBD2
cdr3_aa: CASSPTGLAGGYEQYF
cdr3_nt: TGTGCCAGCTCACCCACAGGACTAGCGGGAGGATACGAGCAGTACTTC

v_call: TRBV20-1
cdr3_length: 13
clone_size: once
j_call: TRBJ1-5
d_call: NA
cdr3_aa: CSAHAGWDQPQHF
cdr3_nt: TGCAGTGCCCATGCGGGGTGGGATCAGCCCCAGCATTTT

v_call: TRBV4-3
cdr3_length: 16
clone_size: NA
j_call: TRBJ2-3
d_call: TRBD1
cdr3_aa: CASSLLGTGISVTQYF
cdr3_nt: TGCGCCAGCAGCCTACTAGGGACAGGGATTTCAGTTACGCAGTATTTT

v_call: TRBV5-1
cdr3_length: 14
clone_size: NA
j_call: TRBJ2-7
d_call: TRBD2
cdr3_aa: CASSAGTSGIEQYF
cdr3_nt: TGCGCCAGCAGCGCCGGGACTAGCGGGATCGAGCAGTACTTC

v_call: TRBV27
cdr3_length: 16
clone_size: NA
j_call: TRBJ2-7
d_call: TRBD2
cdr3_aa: CASSLRSSGLFYEQYF
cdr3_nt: TGTGCCAGCAGTTTAAGGTCTAGCGGATTATTCTACGAGCAGTACTTC

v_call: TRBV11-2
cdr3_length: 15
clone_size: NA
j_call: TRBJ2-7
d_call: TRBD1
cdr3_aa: CASSSPKDRGYEQYF
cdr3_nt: TGTGCCAGCAGCTCCCCGAAGGACAGGGGCTACGAGCAGTACTTC

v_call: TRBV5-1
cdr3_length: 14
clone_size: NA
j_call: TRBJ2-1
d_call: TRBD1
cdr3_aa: CASSSSGTGVEQFF
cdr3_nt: TGCGCCAGCAGCTCCTCCGGGACAGGGGTGGAGCAGTTCTTC

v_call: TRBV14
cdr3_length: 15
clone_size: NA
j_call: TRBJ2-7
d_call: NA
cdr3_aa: CASSQLKTGLYEQYF
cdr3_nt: TGTGCCAGCAGCCAACTAAAAACAGGGCTCTACGAGCAGTACTTC

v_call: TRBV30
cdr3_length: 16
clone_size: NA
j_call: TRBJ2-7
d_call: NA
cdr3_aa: CAWSPHSGLSSYEQYF
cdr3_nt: TGTGCCTGGAGTCCCCATTCGGGACTCAGCTCCTACGAGCAGTACTTC

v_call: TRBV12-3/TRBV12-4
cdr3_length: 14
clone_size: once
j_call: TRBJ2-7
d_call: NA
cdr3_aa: CASNQQGFSYEQYF
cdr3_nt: TGTGCCAGCAACCAACAGGGATTTTCCTACGAGCAGTACTTC

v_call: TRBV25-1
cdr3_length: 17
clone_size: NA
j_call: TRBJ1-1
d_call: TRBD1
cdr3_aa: CASSEPGTGARNTEAFF
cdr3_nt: TGTGCCAGCAGTGAACCCGGGACAGGGGCAAGGAACACTGAAGCTTTCTTT

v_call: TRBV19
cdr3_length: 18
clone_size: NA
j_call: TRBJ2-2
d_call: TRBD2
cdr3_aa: CASSPRRAGGSGTGELFF
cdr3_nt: TGTGCCAGTAGTCCGAGGCGAGCGGGGGGCTCAGGCACCGGGGAGCTGTTTTTT

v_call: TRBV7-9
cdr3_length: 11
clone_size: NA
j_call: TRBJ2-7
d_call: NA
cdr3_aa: CASSLEQKEYF
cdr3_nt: TGTGCCAGCAGCTTAGAACAAAAGGAGTACTTC

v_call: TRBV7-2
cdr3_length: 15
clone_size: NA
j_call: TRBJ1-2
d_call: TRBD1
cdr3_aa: CASSLGLQGADGYTF
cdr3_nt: TGTGCCAGCAGCTTAGGTTTACAGGGGGCGGATGGCTACACCTTC

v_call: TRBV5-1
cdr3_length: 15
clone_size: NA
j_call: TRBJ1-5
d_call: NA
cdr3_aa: CASSLVGEGDQPQHF
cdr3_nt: TGCGCCAGCAGCTTGGTCGGGGAGGGCGATCAGCCCCAGCATTTT

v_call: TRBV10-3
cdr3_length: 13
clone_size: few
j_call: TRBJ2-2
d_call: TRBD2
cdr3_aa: CAISLAGTGELFF
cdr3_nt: TGTGCCATCAGTCTAGCGGGAACCGGGGAGCTGTTTTTT

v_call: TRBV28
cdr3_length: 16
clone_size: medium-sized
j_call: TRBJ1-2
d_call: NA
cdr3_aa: CASSLVSVRLNYGYTF
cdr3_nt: TGTGCCAGCAGCCTCGTTTCCGTTCGATTGAACTATGGCTACACCTTC

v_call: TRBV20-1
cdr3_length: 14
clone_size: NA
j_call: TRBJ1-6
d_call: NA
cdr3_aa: CSARDDGRLSPLHF
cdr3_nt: TGCAGTGCTAGAGATGACGGACGCCTCTCACCCCTCCACTTT

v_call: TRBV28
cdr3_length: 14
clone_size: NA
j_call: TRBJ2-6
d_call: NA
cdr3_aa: CASRVSSGANVLTF
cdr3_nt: TGTGCCAGCAGAGTTAGCTCTGGGGCCAACGTCCTGACTTTC

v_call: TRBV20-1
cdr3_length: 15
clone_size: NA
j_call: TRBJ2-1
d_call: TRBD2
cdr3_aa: CSARGTSGLYNEQFF
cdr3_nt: TGCAGTGCTAGAGGGACTAGCGGGTTGTACAATGAGCAGTTCTTC

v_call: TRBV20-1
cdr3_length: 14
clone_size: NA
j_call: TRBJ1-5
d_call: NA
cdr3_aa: CSARTDISNQPQHF
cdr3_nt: TGCAGTGCTAGAACCGACATTAGCAATCAGCCCCAGCATTTT

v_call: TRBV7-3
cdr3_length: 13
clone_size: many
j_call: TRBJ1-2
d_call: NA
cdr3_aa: CASSLRPAAGYTF
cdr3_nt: TGTGCCAGCAGCTTACGACCTGCAGCGGGCTACACCTTC

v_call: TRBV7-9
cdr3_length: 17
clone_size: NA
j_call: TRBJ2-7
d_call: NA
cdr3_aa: CASSPRDFLSAAYEQYF
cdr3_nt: TGTGCCAGCAGCCCGCGGGACTTTCTTTCAGCCGCCTACGAGCAGTACTTC

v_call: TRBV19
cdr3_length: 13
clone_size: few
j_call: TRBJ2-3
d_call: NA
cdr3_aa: CASSETRRDTQYF
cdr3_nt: TGTGCCAGTAGTGAGACGAGAAGAGATACGCAGTATTTT

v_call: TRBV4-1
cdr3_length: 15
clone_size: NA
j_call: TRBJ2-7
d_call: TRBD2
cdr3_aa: CASSQDPGGAYEQYF
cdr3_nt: TGCGCCAGCAGCCAAGATCCCGGGGGGGCCTACGAGCAGTACTTC

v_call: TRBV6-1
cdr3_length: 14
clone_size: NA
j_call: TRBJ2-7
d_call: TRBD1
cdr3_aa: CASRQDRGPYEQYF
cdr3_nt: TGTGCCAGCAGACAGGACAGGGGGCCCTACGAGCAGTACTTC

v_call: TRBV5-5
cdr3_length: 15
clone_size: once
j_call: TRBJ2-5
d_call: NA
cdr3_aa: CASSPLDRPQETQYF
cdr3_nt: TGTGCCAGCAGCCCTCTCGACAGACCCCAAGAGACCCAGTACTTC

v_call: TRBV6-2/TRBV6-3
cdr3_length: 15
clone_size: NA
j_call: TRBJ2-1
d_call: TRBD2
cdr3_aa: CASSFEAGAYNEQFF
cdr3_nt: TGTGCCAGCAGTTTTGAGGCGGGAGCGTACAATGAGCAGTTCTTC

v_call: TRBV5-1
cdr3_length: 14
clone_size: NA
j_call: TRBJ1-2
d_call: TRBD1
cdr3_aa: CASSPPDRGNGYTF
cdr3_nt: TGCGCCAGCAGCCCACCGGACAGGGGGAATGGCTACACCTTC

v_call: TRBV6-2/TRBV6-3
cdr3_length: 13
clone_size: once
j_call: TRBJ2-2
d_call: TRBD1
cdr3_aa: CASSGQVPGELFF
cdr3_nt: TGTGCCAGCAGTGGACAGGTTCCCGGGGAGCTGTTTTTT

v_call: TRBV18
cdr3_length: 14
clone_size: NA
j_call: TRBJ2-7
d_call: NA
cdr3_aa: CASSPPANSYEQYF
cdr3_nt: TGTGCCAGCTCACCACCCGCTAACTCCTACGAGCAGTACTTC

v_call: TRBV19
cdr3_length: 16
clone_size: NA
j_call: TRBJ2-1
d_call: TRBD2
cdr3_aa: CASSVTTSGSRNEQFF
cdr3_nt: TGTGCCAGTAGTGTTACGACTAGCGGGAGTCGGAATGAGCAGTTCTTC

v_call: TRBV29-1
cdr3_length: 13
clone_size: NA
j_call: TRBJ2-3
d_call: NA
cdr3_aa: CSVPAIDTDTQYF
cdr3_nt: TGCAGCGTTCCAGCTATTGACACAGATACGCAGTATTTT

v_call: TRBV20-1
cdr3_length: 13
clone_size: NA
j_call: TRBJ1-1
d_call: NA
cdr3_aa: CSARGYSNTEAFF
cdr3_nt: TGCAGTGCTAGAGGTTACTCGAACACTGAAGCTTTCTTT

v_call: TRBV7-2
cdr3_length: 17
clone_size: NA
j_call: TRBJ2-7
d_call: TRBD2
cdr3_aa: CASSLGTSGRVSPEQYF
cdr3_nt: TGTGCCAGCAGCTTAGGGACTAGCGGGAGAGTATCTCCCGAGCAGTACTTC